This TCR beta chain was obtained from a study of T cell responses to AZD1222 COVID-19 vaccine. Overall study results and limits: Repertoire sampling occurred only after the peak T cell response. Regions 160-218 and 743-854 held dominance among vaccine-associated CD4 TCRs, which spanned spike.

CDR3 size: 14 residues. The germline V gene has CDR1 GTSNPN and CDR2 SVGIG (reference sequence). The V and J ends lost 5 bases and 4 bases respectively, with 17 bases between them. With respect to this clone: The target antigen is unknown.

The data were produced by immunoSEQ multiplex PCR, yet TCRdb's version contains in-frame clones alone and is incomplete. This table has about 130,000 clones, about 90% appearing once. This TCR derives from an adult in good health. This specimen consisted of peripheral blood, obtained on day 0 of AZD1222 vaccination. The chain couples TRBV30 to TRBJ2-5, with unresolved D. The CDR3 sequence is CAWSGSMSGETQYF. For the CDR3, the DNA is TGTGCCTGGTCGGGCAGTATGTCGGGAGAGACCCAGTACTTC.